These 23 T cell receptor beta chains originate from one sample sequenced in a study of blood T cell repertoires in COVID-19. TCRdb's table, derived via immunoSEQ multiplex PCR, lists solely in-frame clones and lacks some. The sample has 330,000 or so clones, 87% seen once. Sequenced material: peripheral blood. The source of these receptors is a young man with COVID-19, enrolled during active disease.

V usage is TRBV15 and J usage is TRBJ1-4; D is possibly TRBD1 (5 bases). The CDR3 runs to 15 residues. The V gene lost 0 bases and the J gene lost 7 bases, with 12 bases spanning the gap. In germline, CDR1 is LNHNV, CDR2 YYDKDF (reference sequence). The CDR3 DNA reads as TGTGCCACCAGCAGAGATGACAGAAGGGCTGAAAAACTGTTTTTT. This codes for CATSRDDRRAEKLFF.

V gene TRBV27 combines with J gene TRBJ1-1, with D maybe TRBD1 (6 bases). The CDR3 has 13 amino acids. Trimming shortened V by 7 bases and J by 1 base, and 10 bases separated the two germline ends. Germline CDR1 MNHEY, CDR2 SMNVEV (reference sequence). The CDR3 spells CASTSRGNTEAFF. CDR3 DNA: TGTGCCAGCACCTCCAGGGGGAACACTGAAGCTTTCTTT.

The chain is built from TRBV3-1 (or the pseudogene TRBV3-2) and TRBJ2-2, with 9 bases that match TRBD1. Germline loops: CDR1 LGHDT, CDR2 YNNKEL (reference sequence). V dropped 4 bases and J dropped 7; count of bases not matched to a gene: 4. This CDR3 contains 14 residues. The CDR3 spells CASSRDRVDGELFF. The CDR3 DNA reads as TGTGCCAGCAGCCGGGACAGGGTGGACGGGGAGCTGTTTTTT.

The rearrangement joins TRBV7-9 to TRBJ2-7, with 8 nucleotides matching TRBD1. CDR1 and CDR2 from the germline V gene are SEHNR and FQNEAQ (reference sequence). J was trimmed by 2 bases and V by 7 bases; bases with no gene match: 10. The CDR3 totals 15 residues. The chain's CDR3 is CASTSYRGDPYEQYF. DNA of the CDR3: TGTGCCAGCACCTCCTACAGGGGGGACCCCTACGAGCAGTACTTC. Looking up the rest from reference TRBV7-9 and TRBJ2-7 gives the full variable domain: DTGVSQNPRHKITKRGQNVTFRCDPISEHNRLYWYRQTLGQGPEFLTYFQNEAQLEKSRLLSDRFSAERPKGSFSTLEIQRTEQGDSAMYLCASTSYRGDPYEQYFGPGTRLTVT.

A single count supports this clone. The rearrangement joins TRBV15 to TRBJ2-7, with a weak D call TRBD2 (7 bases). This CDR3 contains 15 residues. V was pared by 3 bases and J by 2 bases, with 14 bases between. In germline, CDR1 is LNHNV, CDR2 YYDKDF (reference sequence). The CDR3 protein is CATSRGGTMAYEQYF. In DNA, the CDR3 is TGTGCCACCAGCAGGGGAGGGACAATGGCCTACGAGCAGTACTTC. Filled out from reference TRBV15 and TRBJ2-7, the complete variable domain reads DAMVIQNPRYQVTQFGKPVTLSCSQTLNHNVMYWYQQKSSQAPKLLFHYYDKDFNNEADTPDNFQSRRPNTSFCFLDIRSPGLGDTAMYLCATSRGGTMAYEQYFGPGTRLTVT.

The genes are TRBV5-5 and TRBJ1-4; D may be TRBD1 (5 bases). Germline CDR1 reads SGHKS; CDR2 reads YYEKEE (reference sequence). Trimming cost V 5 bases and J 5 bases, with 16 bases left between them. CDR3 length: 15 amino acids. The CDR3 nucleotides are TGTGCCAGCAGAACCACTTGGACATACAATGAAAAACTGTTTTTT. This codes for CASRTTWTYNEKLFF. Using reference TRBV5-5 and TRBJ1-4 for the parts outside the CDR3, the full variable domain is DAGVTQSPTHLIKTRGQQVTLRCSPISGHKSVSWYQQVLGQGPQFIFQYYEKEERGRGNFPDRFSARQFPNYSSELNVNALLLGDSALYLCASRTTWTYNEKLFFGSGTQLSVL.

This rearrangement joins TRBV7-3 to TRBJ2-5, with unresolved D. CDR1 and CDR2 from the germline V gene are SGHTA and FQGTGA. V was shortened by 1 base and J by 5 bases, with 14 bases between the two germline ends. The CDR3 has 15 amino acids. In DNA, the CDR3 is TGTGCCAGCAGCTTAAATGGGCGTAGATCGGAGACCCAGTACTTC. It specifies CASSLNGRRSETQYF.

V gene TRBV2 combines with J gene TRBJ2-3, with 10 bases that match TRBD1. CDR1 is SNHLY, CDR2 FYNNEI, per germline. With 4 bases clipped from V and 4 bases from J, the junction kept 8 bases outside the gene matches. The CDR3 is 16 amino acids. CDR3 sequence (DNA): TGTGCCAGCAGTGTAGGACAGGGGGATTCTGCAGATACGCAGTATTTT. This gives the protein CASSVGQGDSADTQYF.

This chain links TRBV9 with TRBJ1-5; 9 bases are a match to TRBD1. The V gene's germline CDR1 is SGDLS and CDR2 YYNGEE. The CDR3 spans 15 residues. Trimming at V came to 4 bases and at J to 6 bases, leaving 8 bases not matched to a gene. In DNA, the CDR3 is TGTGCCAGCAGCCCCGGGGGACAGGGCGTTCAGCCCCAGCATTTT. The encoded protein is CASSPGGQGVQPQHF. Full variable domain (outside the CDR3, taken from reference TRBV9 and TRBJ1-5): DSGVTQTPKHLITATGQRVTLRCSPRSGDLSVYWYQQSLDQGLQFLIQYYNGEERAKGNILERFSAQQFPDLHSELNLSSLELGDSALYFCASSPGGQGVQPQHFGDGTRLSIL.

The CDR3 sequence is CASSLPGTGYSEAFF. CDR3 nucleotide sequence: TGTGCCAGCAGCCTTCCCGGGACAGGTTATTCGGAAGCTTTCTTT. The gene calls are TRBV7-8 and TRBJ1-1, with 8 positions matching TRBD1. Germline loops: CDR1 SGHVS, CDR2 FQNEAQ. V shed 5 bases, J shed 8 bases, and the junction held 13 bases outside the gene matches. The CDR3 consists of 15 residues.

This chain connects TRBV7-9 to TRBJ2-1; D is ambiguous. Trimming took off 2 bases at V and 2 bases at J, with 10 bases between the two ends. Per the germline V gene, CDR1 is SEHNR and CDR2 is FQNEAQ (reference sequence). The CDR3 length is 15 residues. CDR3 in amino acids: CASSLREVTYNEQFF. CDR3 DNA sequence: TGTGCCAGCAGCTTACGTGAGGTTACCTACAATGAGCAGTTCTTC.

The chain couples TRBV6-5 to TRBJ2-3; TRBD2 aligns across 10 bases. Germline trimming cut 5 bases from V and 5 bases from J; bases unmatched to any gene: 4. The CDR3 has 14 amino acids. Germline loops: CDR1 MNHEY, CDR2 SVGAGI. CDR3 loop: CASSSGGAVDTQYF. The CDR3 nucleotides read TGTGCCAGCAGTAGCGGGGGGGCAGTAGATACGCAGTATTTT.

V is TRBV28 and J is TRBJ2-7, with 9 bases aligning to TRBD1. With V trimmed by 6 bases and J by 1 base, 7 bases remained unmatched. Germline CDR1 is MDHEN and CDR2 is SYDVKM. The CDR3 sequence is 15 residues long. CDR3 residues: CASSRGTGISYEQYF. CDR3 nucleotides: TGTGCCAGCAGCCGCGGGACAGGGATATCCTACGAGCAGTACTTC.

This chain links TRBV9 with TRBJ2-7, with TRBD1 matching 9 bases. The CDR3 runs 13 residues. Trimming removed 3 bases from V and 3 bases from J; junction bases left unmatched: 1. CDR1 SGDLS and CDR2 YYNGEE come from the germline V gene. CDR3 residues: CASSGGQGYEQYF. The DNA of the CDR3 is TGTGCCAGCAGCGGGGGACAGGGCTACGAGCAGTACTTC.

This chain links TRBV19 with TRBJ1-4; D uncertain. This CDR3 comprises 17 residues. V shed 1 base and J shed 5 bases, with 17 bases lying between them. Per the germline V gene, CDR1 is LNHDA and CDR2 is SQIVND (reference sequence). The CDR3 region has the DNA TGTGCCAGTAGTATAGGATACAGACCAGAGAAAAATGAAAAACTGTTTTTT. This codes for CASSIGYRPEKNEKLFF. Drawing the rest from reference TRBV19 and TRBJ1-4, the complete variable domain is DGGITQSPKYLFRKEGQNVTLSCEQNLNHDAMYWYRQDPGQGLRLIYYSQIVNDFQKGDIAEGYSVSREKKESFPLTVTSAQKNPTAFYLCASSIGYRPEKNEKLFFGSGTQLSVL.

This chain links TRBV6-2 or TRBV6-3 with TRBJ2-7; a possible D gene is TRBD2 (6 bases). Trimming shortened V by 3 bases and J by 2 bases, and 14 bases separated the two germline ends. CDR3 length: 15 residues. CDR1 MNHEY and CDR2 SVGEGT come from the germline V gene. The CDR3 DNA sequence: TGTGCCAGCAGTTATCAAGGACTAAAACCCTACGAGCAGTACTTC. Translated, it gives CASSYQGLKPYEQYF.

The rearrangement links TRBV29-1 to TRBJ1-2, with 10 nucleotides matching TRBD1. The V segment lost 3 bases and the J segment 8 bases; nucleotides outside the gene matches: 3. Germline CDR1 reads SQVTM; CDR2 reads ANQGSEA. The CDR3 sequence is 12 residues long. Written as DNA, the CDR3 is TGCAGCGTTGAGGGGACAGGGGAGGGCTACACCTTC. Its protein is CSVEGTGEGYTF.

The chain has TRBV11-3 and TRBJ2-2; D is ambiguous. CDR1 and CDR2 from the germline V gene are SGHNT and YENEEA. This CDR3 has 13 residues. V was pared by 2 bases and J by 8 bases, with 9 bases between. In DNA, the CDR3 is TGTGCCAGCAGCTTAACAAGATCAGGGGAGCTGTTTTTT. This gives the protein CASSLTRSGELFF.

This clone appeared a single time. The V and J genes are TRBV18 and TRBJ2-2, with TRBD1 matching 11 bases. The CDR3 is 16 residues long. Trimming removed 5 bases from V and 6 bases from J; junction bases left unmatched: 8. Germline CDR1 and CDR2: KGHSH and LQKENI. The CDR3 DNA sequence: TGTGCCAGCTCATCCTGGACAGGGGGCATATCCGGGGAGCTGTTTTTT. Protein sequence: CASSSWTGGISGELFF.

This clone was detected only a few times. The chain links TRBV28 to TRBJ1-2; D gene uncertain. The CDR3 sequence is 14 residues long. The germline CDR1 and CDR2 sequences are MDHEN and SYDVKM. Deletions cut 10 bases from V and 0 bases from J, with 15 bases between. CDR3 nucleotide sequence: TGTGCCACCGATGAGGCCTCAGCTAACTATGGCTACACCTTC. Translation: CATDEASANYGYTF.

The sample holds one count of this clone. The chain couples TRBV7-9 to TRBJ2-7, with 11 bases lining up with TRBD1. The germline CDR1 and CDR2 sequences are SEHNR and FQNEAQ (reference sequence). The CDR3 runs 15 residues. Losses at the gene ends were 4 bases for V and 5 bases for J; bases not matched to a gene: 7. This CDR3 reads CASSSMGQGGDEQYF. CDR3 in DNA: TGTGCCAGCAGCTCCATGGGACAGGGGGGCGACGAGCAGTACTTC.

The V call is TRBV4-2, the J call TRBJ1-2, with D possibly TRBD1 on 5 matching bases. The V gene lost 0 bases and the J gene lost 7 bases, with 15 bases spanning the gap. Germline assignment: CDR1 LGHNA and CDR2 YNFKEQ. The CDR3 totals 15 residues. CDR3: CASSQEEGTAGGYTF. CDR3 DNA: TGTGCCAGCAGCCAAGAGGAAGGGACTGCCGGTGGCTACACCTTC.

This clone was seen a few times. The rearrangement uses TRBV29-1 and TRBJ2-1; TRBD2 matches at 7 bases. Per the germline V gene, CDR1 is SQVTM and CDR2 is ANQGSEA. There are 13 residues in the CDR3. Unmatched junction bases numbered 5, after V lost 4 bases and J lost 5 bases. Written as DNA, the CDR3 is TGCAGCGTTGTCGGGCTAGCGGACAATGAGCAGTTCTTC. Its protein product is CSVVGLADNEQFF.